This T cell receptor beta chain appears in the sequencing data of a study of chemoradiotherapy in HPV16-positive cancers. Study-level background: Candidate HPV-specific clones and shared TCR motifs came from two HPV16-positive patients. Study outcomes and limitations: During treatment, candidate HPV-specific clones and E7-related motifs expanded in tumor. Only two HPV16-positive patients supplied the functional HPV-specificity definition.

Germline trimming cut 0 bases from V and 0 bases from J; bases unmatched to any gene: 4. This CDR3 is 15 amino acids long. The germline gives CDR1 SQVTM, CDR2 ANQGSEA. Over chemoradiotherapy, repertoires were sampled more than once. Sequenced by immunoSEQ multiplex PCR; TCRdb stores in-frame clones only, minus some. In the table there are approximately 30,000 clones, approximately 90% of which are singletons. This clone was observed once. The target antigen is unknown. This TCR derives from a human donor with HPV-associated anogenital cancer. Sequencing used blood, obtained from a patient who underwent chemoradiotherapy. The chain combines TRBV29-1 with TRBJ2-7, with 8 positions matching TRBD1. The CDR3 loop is CSVEDPTGASYEQYF. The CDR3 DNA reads TGCAGCGTTGAAGACCCGACAGGGGCCTCCTACGAGCAGTACTTC.